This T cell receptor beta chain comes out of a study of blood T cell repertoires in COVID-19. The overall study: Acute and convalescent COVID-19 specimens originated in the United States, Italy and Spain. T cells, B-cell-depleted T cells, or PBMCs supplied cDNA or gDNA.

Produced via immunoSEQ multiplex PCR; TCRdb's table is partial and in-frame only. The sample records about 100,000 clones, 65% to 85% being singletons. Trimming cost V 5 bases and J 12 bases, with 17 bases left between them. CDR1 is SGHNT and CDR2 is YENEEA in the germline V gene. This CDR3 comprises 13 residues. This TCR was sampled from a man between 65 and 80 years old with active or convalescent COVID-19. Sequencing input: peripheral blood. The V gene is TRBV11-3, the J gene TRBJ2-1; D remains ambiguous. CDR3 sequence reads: CASSPSVGSRQFF. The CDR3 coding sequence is TGTGCCAGCAGCCCGTCGGTTGGATCTAGGCAGTTCTTC.